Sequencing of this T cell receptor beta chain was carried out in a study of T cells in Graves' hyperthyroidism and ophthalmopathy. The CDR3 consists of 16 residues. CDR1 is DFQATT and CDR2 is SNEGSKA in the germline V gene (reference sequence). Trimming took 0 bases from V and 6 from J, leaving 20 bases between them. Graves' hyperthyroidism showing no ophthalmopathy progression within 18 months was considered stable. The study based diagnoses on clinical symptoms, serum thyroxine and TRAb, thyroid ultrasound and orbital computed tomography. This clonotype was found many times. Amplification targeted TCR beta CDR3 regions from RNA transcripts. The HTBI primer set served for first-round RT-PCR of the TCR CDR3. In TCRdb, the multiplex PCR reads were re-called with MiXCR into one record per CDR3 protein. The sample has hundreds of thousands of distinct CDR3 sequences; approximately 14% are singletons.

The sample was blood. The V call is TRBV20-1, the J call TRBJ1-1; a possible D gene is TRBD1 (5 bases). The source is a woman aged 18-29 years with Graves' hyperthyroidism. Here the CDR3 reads CSARDLDFGGTAEAFF. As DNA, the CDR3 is TGCAGTGCTAGAGATTTGGACTTCGGGGGAACCGCTGAAGCTTTCTTT.